This entry describes one TCR beta chain. Its antigen is still unknown. The treatment was: oral pan-JAK inhibitor, 5-10 mg twice daily. Lesional scalp punch biopsies and peripheral blood were collected from alopecia areata patients. This entry is derived from a study of CD8+ T cells in alopecia areata. Study background: At a dose of 5 to 10 mg twice daily, oral tofacitinib was given to treated patients.

Germline CDR1 and CDR2: LNHNV and YYDKDF (reference sequence). Trimming removed 8 bases from V and 2 bases from J; junction bases left unmatched: 9. There are 14 residues in the CDR3. Findings and caveats of the study: Any link of baseline CD8+ expansion to response, resting on one nonresponder, remains uncertain.

RNA extraction was followed by reverse transcription into cDNA, which acted as the sequencing template. Libraries were prepared by immunoSEQ multiplex PCR; TCRdb keeps only in-frame clonotypes and omits some of them. The profile covers approximately 180,000 clones, with roughly 66% appearing a single time and approximately 1% taken by the ten largest. The source was CD4+ T cells sorted from blood, collected at week 24, from a patient treated with tofacitinib. This sequence originates from a human donor with alopecia areata. The chain employs TRBV15 and TRBJ2-7; 7 nucleotides align to TRBD1. CDR3 coding DNA: TGTGCCACCGGGATCGGGACAGCTACCTACGAGCAGTACTTC. Its translation is CATGIGTATYEQYF.